This record looks at one T cell receptor (beta chain) sequence and its context. Trimming removed 6 bases from V and 8 bases from J; junction bases left unmatched: 10. The CDR3 loop spans 14 amino acids. Germline V lookup: CDR1 MNHEY, CDR2 SVGEGT. This sample was taken from a study of Ad26.COV2.S vaccination and SARS-CoV-2 variants. Libraries were prepared by immunoSEQ multiplex PCR; TCRdb keeps only in-frame clonotypes and omits some of them. The data contain 440,000 or so clones, 90% of them singletons. Treatment noted: about 20 received Ad26.COV2.S at low or high dose, single or two shots; roughly 5 received placebo; per-sample allocation not given. On day 63 after the first injection, vaccine and placebo recipients gave samples. SARS-CoV-2 spike from the Wuhan strain was encoded by the vaccine, an Ad26 vector.

This TCR was recovered from a person between 18 and 60 years old who received the Ad26.COV2.S COVID-19 vaccine or a placebo. The rearrangement links TRBV6-2 or TRBV6-3 to TRBJ2-4; 7 bases are shared with TRBD1. The sample in question was peripheral blood, obtained in a trial of Ad26.COV2.S vaccine versus placebo. DNA for the CDR3: TGTGCCAGCAGCACGGGACAGAGCGTGGACATTCAGTACTTC. The encoded protein is CASSTGQSVDIQYF.